This T cell receptor (beta chain) emerged from a study of blood T cell repertoires in COVID-19. Study summary: T cells, B-cell-depleted T cells, or PBMCs supplied cDNA or gDNA.

V was trimmed by 9 bases and J by 6 bases, leaving 9 bases between them. Germline loops: CDR1 MNHEY, CDR2 SVGAGI. The CDR3 spans 11 residues. This clone was observed a single time. Generated by immunoSEQ multiplex PCR, the TCRdb table keeps only in-frame clones and is missing some. The data show roughly 160,000 clones, with 86% seen just once and 0.99% held by the top ten. The J gene is TRBJ2-1, the V gene TRBV6-5; a possible D gene is TRBD1 (5 bases). The sample comprised peripheral blood. The source of this sequence is a man younger than 35 with acute or convalescent COVID-19. In DNA form, the CDR3 reads TGTGCCAGTGCTACAGGCAATGAGCAGTTCTTC. Its translation: CASATGNEQFF.